The sequence of this T cell receptor beta chain was determined in a study of OX40 agonist ivuxolimab in advanced cancers. Study-level background: The group had a mean age of around 60 years, ranged from about 20 to 90, and was 80% to 90% male.

Study-wide points: Average numbers of expanded clones were greater in CD8+ T cells than in CD4+.

The CDR3 extends over 13 amino acids. Germline CDR1 LNHDA, CDR2 SQIVND (reference sequence). Between the trimmed V and J ends, which lost 8 bases and 4 bases, there was a span of 14 bases. TCRdb's table, derived via immunoSEQ multiplex PCR, lists solely in-frame clones and lacks some. Counted here are about 83,000 clones, roughly nine tenths occurring once; the ten biggest clones make up more than 7%. Concerning this clone itself: As yet, its antigen is unknown.

The gene calls are TRBV19 and TRBJ1-2; D gene uncertain. The TCR sequence derives from an adult with an advanced solid tumor such as melanoma, head and neck, liver or kidney cancer. The sample consisted of CD4+ or CD8+ T cells sorted from blood, taken in a trial of the OX40 agonist ivuxolimab. The CDR3 is CASGFTSRYGYTF. The CDR3, as DNA: TGTGCCAGTGGGTTCACCTCTCGCTATGGCTACACCTTC.